One sample yielded the 12 T cell receptor beta chains listed below, sequenced in a study of blood T cell repertoires in COVID-19. Clones were sequenced by immunoSEQ multiplex PCR, and TCRdb holds only the in-frame ones, with some missing. The sample has around 23,000 clones; roughly 79% are singletons. The sequenced sample was peripheral blood. The receptors shown here come from a man aged 45-60 years with COVID-19, enrolled during active disease.

This clone was picked up a small number of times. The CDR3 sequence is CASSLDRGYGYTF. The CDR3 DNA is TGTGCCAGCAGCCTGGACAGGGGGTACGGCTACACCTTC. The chain employs TRBV4-2 and TRBJ1-2; 10 bases are shared with TRBD1. This CDR3 comprises 13 residues. CDR1 is LGHNA, CDR2 YNFKEQ, per germline. Trimming at V came to 4 bases and at J to 8 bases, leaving 4 bases not matched to a gene.

The CDR3 protein is CASSLAQGRGNSYNEQFF. The CDR3 DNA sequence: TGTGCCAGCAGCTTAGCGCAAGGTAGGGGGAACTCCTACAATGAGCAGTTCTTC. This chain links TRBV7-9 with TRBJ2-1; TRBD1 might be the D (6 bases). CDR1 SEHNR and CDR2 FQNEAQ come from the germline V gene (reference sequence). The CDR3 covers 18 residues. V was shortened by 0 bases and J by 0 bases, with 15 bases between the two germline ends.

The J gene is TRBJ2-7, the V gene TRBV27, with TRBD2 matching over 7 bases. The V gene's germline CDR1 is MNHEY and CDR2 SMNVEV (reference sequence). V lost 7 bases and J lost 4; bases outside the gene matches: 13. This CDR3 has 15 residues. In DNA, the CDR3 is TGTGCCAGCAACCGAGCTAGCGGAGGAGGGTACGAGCAGTACTTC. Translated, it gives CASNRASGGGYEQYF.

This clone came up once. The V call is TRBV7-2, the J call TRBJ2-7; 11 nucleotides align to TRBD2. V shed 6 bases and J 1 base; nucleotides not matched to a gene: 5. The germline CDR1 and CDR2 sequences are SGHTA and FQGNSA. The CDR3 is made up of 15 amino acids. This CDR3 reads CASRTTSGRSYEQYF. The CDR3 DNA sequence: TGTGCCAGCAGGACTACTAGCGGGAGATCCTACGAGCAGTACTTC.

The gene calls are TRBV30 and TRBJ2-7; D is perhaps TRBD1 (6 bases). V was cut by 4 bases and J by 2 bases, with 15 bases left in between. The CDR3 runs 14 residues. Germline V gene data show CDR1 as GTSNPN and CDR2 as SVGIG (reference sequence). The CDR3 region is CAWNSGTSTYEQYF. CDR3 sequence (DNA): TGTGCCTGGAATTCCGGGACAAGTACCTACGAGCAGTACTTC.

The chain has TRBV2 and TRBJ1-5, with D possibly matching TRBD1 (6 bases). Germline loops: CDR1 SNHLY, CDR2 FYNNEI. The V end was cut by 5 bases, the J end by 5 bases, with 10 bases between. The CDR3 is made up of 13 amino acids. As DNA, the CDR3 is TGTGCCAGCAGTCGTGCAGGGGATCAGCCCCAGCATTTT. It is translated as CASSRAGDQPQHF.

The CDR3: CASSVLTGSGTGELFF. DNA of the CDR3: TGTGCCAGCAGCGTCCTGACAGGGAGCGGCACCGGGGAGCTGTTTTTT. This chain joins TRBV9 and TRBJ2-2; 7 nucleotides line up with TRBD1. Trimming removed 2 bases from V and 4 bases from J; junction bases left unmatched: 8. The germline V gene encodes CDR1 SGDLS and CDR2 YYNGEE. CDR3 length: 16 amino acids.

This clone showed up just once. One end of the junction varies from germline; a read error may be responsible. The chain carries TRBV5-1 and TRBJ2-2; 8 bases align to TRBD2. Looked up from germline, CDR1 is SGHRS and CDR2 is YFSETQ. The length of the CDR3 is 17 residues. In DNA, the CDR3 is TGCGCCCGCAGCTTGGCCATCGCGGGGGGGAACACCGGGGAGCTGTTTTTT. Its protein is CARSLAIAGGNTGELFF.

This clone occurred once. This chain connects TRBV6-5 to TRBJ1-4; D ambiguous. This CDR3 has 11 amino acids. The V gene's germline CDR1 is MNHEY and CDR2 SVGAGI. The V end lost 6 bases, the J end lost 5 bases, and 4 bases lay between the germline ends. The CDR3, as DNA: TGTGCCAGCAGGGAGAATGAAAAACTGTTTTTT. Translating it yields CASRENEKLFF.

This chain uses TRBV6-4 with TRBJ2-1, with D perhaps matching TRBD2 (5 bases). Germline V gene sequence: CDR1 MRHNA, CDR2 SNTAGT. The V end was cut by 6 bases, the J end by 3 bases, with 9 bases between. The CDR3 spans 13 residues. Here the CDR3 DNA reads TGTGCCAGCAGGGAGGTTTGCTACAATGAGCAGTTCTTC. Translation gives CASREVCYNEQFF.

The chain carries TRBV30 and TRBJ1-4; the D gene is possibly TRBD1 (5 bases). The germline V and J ends were trimmed by 3 bases and 6 bases, with 14 bases remaining between them. In germline, CDR1 is GTSNPN, CDR2 SVGIG (reference sequence). The CDR3 runs to 14 residues. DNA for the CDR3: TGTGCCTGGAGACCCCGAGGCAGGGATGAAAAACTGTTTTTT. This sequence encodes CAWRPRGRDEKLFF.

The rearrangement uses TRBV11-2 and TRBJ2-1, with 7 bases lining up with TRBD2. The CDR3 spans 14 residues. Germline values: CDR1 SGHAT, CDR2 FQNNGV. V shed 4 bases, J shed 5 bases, and the junction held 5 bases outside the gene matches. CDR3 amino acids: CASSSLASNNEQFF. The DNA for the CDR3 is TGTGCCAGCAGCTCACTAGCGTCAAACAATGAGCAGTTCTTC.